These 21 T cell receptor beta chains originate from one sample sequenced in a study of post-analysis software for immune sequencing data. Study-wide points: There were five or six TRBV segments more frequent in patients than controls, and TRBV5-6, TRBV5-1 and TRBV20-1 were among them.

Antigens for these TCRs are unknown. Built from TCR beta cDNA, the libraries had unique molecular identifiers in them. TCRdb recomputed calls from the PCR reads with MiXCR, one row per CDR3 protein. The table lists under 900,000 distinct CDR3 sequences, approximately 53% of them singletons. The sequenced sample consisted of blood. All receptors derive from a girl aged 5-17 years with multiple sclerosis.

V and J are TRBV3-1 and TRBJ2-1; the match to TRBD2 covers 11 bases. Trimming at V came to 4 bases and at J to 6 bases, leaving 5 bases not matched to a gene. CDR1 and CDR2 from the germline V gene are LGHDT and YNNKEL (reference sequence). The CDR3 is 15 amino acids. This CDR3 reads CASSLYSGGANEQFF. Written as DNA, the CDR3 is TGTGCCAGCAGCCTGTATAGCGGGGGGGCCAATGAGCAGTTCTTC.

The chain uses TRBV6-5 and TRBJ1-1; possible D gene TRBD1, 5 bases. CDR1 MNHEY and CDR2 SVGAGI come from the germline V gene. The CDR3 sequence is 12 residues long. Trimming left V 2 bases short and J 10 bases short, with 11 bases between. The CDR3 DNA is TGTGCCAGCAGTTACATGGGGAGGGGAGCTTTCTTT. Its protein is CASSYMGRGAFF.

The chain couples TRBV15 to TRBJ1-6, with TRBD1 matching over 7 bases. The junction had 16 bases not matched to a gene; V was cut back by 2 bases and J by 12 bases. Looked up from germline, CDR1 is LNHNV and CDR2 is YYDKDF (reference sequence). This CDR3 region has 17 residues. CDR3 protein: CATSRIDRASGVGPLHF. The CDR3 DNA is TGTGCCACCAGCAGAATAGACAGGGCGTCCGGCGTCGGACCCCTCCACTTT.

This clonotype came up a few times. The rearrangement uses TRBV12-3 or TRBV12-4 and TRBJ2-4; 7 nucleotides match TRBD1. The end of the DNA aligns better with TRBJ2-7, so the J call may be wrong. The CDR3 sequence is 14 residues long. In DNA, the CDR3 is TGTGCCAGCAGTGTAGGACAGGCGAACTACGAGCAGTACTTC. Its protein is CASSVGQANYEQYF.

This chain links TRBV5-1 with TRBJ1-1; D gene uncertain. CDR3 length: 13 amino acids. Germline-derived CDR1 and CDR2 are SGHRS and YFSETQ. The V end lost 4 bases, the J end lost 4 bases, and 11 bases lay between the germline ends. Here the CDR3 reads CASSAVVATEAFF. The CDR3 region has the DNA TGCGCCAGCAGCGCCGTAGTCGCCACTGAAGCTTTCTTT.

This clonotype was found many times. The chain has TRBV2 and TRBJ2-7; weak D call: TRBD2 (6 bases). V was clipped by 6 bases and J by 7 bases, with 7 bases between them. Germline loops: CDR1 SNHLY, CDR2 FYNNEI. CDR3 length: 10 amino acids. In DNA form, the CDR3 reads TGTGCCAGCAGCGCGGGAGAGCAGTACTTC. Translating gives CASSAGEQYF.

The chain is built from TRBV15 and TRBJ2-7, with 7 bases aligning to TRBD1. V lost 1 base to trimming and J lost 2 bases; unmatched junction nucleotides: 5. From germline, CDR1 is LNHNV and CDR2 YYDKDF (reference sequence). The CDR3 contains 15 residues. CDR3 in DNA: TGTGCCACCAGCAGAGGAGACACAGGGGCCTACGAGCAGTACTTC. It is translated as CATSRGDTGAYEQYF. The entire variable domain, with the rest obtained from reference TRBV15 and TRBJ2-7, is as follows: DAMVIQNPRYQVTQFGKPVTLSCSQTLNHNVMYWYQQKSSQAPKLLFHYYDKDFNNEADTPDNFQSRRPNTSFCFLDIRSPGLGDTAMYLCATSRGDTGAYEQYFGPGTRLTVT.

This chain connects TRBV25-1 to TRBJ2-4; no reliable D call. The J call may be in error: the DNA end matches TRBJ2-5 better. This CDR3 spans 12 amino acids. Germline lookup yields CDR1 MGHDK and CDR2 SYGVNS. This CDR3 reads CASATVQETQYF. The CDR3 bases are TGTGCCAGCGCAACCGTCCAAGAGACCCAGTACTTC.

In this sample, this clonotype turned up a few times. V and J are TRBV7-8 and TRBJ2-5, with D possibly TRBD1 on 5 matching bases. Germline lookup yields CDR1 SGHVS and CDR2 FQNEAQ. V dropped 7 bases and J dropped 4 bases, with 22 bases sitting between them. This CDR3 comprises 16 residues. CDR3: CASNHPPGRQGETQYF. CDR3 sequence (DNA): TGTGCCAGCAACCATCCCCCCGGCCGGCAGGGAGAGACCCAGTACTTC.

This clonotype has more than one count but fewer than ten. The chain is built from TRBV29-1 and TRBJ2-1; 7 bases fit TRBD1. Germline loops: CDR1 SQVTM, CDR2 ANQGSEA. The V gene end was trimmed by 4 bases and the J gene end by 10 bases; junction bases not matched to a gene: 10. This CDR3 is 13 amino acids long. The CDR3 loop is CSVVTGVPYEQFF. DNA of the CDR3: TGCAGCGTTGTCACAGGGGTTCCGTACGAGCAGTTCTTC.

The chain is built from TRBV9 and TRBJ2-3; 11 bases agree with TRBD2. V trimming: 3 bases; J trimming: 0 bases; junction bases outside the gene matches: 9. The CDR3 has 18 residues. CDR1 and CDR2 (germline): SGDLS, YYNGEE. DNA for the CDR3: TGTGCCAGCAGCGCCCAATTGGGACTAGCGGCTAGCACAGATACGCAGTATTTT. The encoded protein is CASSAQLGLAASTDTQYF.

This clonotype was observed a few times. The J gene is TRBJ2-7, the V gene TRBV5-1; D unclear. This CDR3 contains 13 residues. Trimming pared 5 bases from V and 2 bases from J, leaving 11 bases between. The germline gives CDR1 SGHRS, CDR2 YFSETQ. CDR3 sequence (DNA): TGCGCCAGCAGGCCGGACGGCGCCTACGAGCAGTACTTC. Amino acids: CASRPDGAYEQYF.

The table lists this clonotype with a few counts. DNA for the CDR3: TGTGCCAGCAGCCGGATGACGGTCCAAGAGACCCAGTACTTC. Translated: CASSRMTVQETQYF. The chain recombines TRBV3-1 with TRBJ2-5; D ambiguous. The CDR3 contains 14 residues. CDR1 is LGHDT, CDR2 YNNKEL, per germline (reference sequence). V lost 4 bases and J lost 1, with 10 bases in between.

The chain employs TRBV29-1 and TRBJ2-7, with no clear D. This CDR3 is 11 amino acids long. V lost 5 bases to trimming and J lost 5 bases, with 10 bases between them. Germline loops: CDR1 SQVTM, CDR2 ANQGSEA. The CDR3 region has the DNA TGCAGCGTTCAATGGGTCCACGAGCAGTACTTC. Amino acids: CSVQWVHEQYF.

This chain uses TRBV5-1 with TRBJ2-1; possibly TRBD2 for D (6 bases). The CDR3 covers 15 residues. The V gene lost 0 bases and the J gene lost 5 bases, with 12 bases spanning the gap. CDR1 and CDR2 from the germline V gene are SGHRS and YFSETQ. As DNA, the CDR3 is TGCGCCAGCAGCTTGGTGGCGGGGAGCAACAATGAGCAGTTCTTC. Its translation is CASSLVAGSNNEQFF.

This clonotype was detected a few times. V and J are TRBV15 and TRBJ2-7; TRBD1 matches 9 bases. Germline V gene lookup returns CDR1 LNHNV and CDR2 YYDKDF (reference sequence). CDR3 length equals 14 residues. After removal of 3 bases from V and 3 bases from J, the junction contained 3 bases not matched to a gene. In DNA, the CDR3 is TGTGCCACCAGCAGTAGGGACAGGGACTACGAGCAGTACTTC. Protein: CATSSRDRDYEQYF.

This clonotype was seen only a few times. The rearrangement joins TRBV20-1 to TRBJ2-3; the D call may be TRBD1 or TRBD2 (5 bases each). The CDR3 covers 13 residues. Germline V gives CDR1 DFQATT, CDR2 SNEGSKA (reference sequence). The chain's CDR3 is CRTLRGGTDTQYF. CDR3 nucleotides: TGCAGGACGTTGAGGGGCGGCACAGATACGCAGTATTTT.

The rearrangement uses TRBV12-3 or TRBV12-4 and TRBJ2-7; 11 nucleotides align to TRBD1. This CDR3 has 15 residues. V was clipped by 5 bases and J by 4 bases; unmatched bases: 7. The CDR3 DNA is TGTGCCAGCAGTGATCACGGGACAGGGGGATACGAGCAGTACTTC. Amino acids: CASSDHGTGGYEQYF.

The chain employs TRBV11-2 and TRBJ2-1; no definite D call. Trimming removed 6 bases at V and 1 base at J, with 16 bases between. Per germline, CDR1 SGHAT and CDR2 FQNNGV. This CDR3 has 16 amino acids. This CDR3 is CASRILTGPSYNEQFF. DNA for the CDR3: TGTGCCAGCAGGATCCTAACGGGTCCTTCCTACAATGAGCAGTTCTTC.

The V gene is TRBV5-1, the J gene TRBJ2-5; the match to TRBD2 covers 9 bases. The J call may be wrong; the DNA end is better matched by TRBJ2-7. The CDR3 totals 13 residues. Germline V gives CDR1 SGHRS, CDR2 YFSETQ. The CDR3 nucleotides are TGCGCCAGCAGCGCGGCGGGAGGGTACGAGCAGTACTTC. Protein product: CASSAAGGYEQYF.

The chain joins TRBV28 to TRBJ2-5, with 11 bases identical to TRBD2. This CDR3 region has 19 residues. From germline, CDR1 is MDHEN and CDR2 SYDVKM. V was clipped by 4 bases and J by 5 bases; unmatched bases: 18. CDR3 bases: TGTGCCAGCAGTTCCTCAAGGGGTAGCGGGGGGGCCAGGGTTGAGACCCAGTACTTC. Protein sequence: CASSSSRGSGGARVETQYF.